The next 9 T cell receptor beta chains were all read from a single sample in a study of blood T cell repertoires in COVID-19 (dated by TCRdb to 2018 to 2020). Library preparation used the immunoSEQ multiplex PCR assay. In its TCRdb copy, this immuneACCESS table keeps in-frame sequences only and misses some clones. Where compared with another copy, unresolved V genes explain less than half of these, and the others have no known cause. The sample yields under 300,000 clones; less than 85% were counted once. Approximately 5% of the sample comes from the top ten. The sequenced sample was peripheral blood. These receptors all come from an elderly woman with active or convalescent COVID-19.

This rearrangement joins TRBV10-3 to TRBJ2-3; 8 nucleotides match TRBD2. The CDR3 consists of 17 residues. Trimming at V came to 0 bases and at J to 4 bases, leaving 9 bases not matched to a gene. CDR1 is ENHRY, CDR2 SYGVKD, per germline. This CDR3 is CAISESGSSGEADTQYF. CDR3 nucleotides: TGTGCCATCAGTGAGTCGGGGAGTAGCGGGGAAGCAGATACGCAGTATTTT.

This clone has only one observation. The V and J genes are TRBV19 and TRBJ1-5; TRBD1 aligns across 8 bases. V dropped 1 base and J dropped 5; count of bases not matched to a gene: 7. The CDR3 is 16 amino acids. CDR1 and CDR2 (germline): LNHDA, SQIVND (reference sequence). DNA of the CDR3: TGTGCCAGTAGTATAGGACGGGCAGGGGGCCATCAGCCCCAGCATTTT. It is translated as CASSIGRAGGHQPQHF.

This clone has a single count. The chain employs TRBV6-6 and TRBJ2-2; 7 bases match TRBD2. This CDR3 comprises 14 residues. The trim removed 3 bases at V and 5 bases at J, leaving 3 bases unmatched. Germline CDR1 reads MNHNY; CDR2 reads SVGAGI (reference sequence). CDR3 loop: CASSYGRETGELFF. CDR3 coding DNA: TGTGCCAGCAGTTATGGGAGGGAGACCGGGGAGCTGTTTTTT.

This clone has just one count. The J gene is TRBJ1-1, the V gene TRBV18, with TRBD1 identical over 10 bases. Germline V gene data show CDR1 as KGHSH and CDR2 as LQKENI. The junction had 6 bases not matched to a gene; V was cut back by 3 bases and J by 2 bases. This CDR3 is built from 16 residues. For the CDR3, the DNA is TGTGCCAGCTCACCGGGACAGGGGCTACAAAACACTGAAGCTTTCTTT. It encodes CASSPGQGLQNTEAFF.

The V and J genes are TRBV29-1 and TRBJ1-1; tentative D call: TRBD1 (5 bases). The V gene lost 3 bases and the J gene lost 1 base, with 24 bases spanning the gap. CDR1 is SQVTM and CDR2 is ANQGSEA in the germline V gene. This CDR3 has 18 amino acids. In DNA form, the CDR3 reads TGCAGCGTTGACATGGGGGGTACAAGATCCGTATCGAACACTGAAGCTTTCTTT. Protein product: CSVDMGGTRSVSNTEAFF.

V is TRBV6-5 and J is TRBJ1-1; TRBD1 might be the D (5 bases). Trimming left V 9 bases short and J 0 bases short, with 11 bases between. The CDR3 is 13 residues long. Germline V gene sequence: CDR1 MNHEY, CDR2 SVGAGI. The CDR3 loop is CASSGLVNTEAFF. CDR3 in DNA: TGTGCCAGTTCGGGACTCGTGAACACTGAAGCTTTCTTT.

The chain has TRBV3-1 (or the pseudogene TRBV3-2) and TRBJ2-5; 9 bases align to TRBD2. The CDR3 length is 15 residues. The junction had 8 bases not matched to a gene; V was cut back by 7 bases and J by 2 bases. Per germline, CDR1 LGHDT and CDR2 YNNKEL (reference sequence). The CDR3 DNA reads TGTGCCAGCACCAGAAGCGGGGGGTTGCAAGAGACCCAGTACTTC. This encodes CASTRSGGLQETQYF.

The J gene is TRBJ2-3, the V gene TRBV10-3, with TRBD2 as a possible D gene (6 bases). The CDR3 is 14 residues long. V was pared by 2 bases and J by 2 bases, with 8 bases between. Germline V gene data show CDR1 as ENHRY and CDR2 as SYGVKD. The CDR3 DNA reads as TGTGCCATCAGTGAGGGGCGGGACACAGATACGCAGTATTTT. Protein: CAISEGRDTDTQYF.

The chain joins TRBV3-1 (or the pseudogene TRBV3-2) to TRBJ2-1; D is undetermined. The germline V gene encodes CDR1 LGHDT and CDR2 YNNKEL (reference sequence). Trimming removed 2 bases from V and 8 bases from J, with 10 bases in between. This CDR3 comprises 13 residues. The CDR3 DNA is TGTGCCAGCAGCCAATACTCTTCGGATGAGCAGTTCTTC. This translates into CASSQYSSDEQFF.